This TCR beta chain was sequenced during a study of blood T cell repertoires in COVID-19. Overall study context: Spain, Italy and the United States supplied samples that represented acute and convalescent COVID-19. T cells, B-cell-depleted T cells, or PBMCs provided the cDNA or gDNA that served as material.

Per the original data handling: Estimation of nucleated cell counts was performed using reference gene primer amplification. The protocol was immunoSEQ multiplex PCR, while the TCRdb copy is restricted to in-frame clones and leaves out a portion. From that table come the V and J calls and clone size; the DNA was used to work out D and trimming. The table has 120,000 or so clones, about three quarters seen once. The germline V gene has CDR1 SNHLY and CDR2 FYNNEI. This CDR3 contains 13 residues. The V end was cut by 4 bases, the J end by 9 bases, with 10 bases between. The clonotype was recovered from a woman between 65 and 79 years old with acute or convalescent COVID-19. J is TRBJ1-6 and V is TRBV2; D not certain. Sequenced material: peripheral blood. The CDR3 coding sequence is TGTGCCAGCAGTGCAGCAGGCGGTTCACCCCTCCACTTT. This codes for CASSAAGGSPLHF.